A single sample gave rise to the 2 T cell receptor beta chains below, sequenced in a study of T cells after yellow fever vaccination. TCRdb reprocessed the 5' RACE reads via MiXCR and lists one record per CDR3 protein. The data hold a few hundred thousand distinct CDR3 sequences, with around 10% observed a single time. This specimen consisted of CD4+ T cells sorted from PBMCs, obtained 5 days after the yellow fever booster vaccination. Receptors originate from a man aged 18 to 30 who received the YFV17D yellow fever vaccine.

The J gene is TRBJ2-1, the V gene TRBV20-1, with 7 nucleotides matching TRBD1. V lost 7 bases and J lost 5; bases outside the gene matches: 29. Germline V gene sequence: CDR1 DFQATT, CDR2 SNEGSKA (reference sequence). The CDR3 consists of 20 residues. The CDR3 protein is CSGSGSGWGPGGHWDNEQFF. The CDR3 nucleotides are TGCAGTGGATCTGGAAGCGGTTGGGGTCCAGGGGGTCATTGGGACAATGAGCAGTTCTTC.

This clonotype appeared a few times. The gene calls are TRBV7-8 and TRBJ2-1, with 12 nucleotides matching TRBD2. Trimming at V came to 9 bases and at J to 0 bases, leaving 3 bases not matched to a gene. The CDR3 consists of 15 residues. Germline V gene lookup returns CDR1 SGHVS and CDR2 FQNEAQ. The CDR3 spells CASSSGGVSYNEQFF. The CDR3 nucleotides read TGTGCCAGTTCTAGCGGGGGGGTCTCCTACAATGAGCAGTTCTTC.